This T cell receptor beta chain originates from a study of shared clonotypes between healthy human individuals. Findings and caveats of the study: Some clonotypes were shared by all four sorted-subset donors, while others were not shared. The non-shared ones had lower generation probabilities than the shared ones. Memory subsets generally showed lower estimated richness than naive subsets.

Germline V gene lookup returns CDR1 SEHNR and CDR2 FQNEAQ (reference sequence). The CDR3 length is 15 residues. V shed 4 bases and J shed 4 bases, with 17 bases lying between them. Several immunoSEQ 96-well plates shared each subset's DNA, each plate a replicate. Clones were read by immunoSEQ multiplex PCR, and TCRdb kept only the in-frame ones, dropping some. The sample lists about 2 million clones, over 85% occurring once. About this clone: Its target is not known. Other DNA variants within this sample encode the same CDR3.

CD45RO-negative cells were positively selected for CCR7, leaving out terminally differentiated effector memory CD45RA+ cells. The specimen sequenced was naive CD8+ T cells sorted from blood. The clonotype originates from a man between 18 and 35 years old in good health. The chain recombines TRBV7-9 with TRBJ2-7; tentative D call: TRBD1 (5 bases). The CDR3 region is CASSSTTGAGYEQYF. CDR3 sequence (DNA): TGTGCCAGCAGCTCAACGACTGGGGCAGGGTACGAGCAGTACTTC.